Given below is one T cell receptor beta chain in context. Its target is unknown. The data derive from a study of tumor-infiltrating lymphocytes in localized non-small cell lung cancer. Study context: The cohort mixed smokers and never-smokers, several histologies, and some post-neoadjuvant-chemotherapy samples. Resected tumor was paired with non-adjacent uninvolved lung from the same patient.

Here immunoSEQ multiplex PCR was the method, and the copy in TCRdb shows in-frame clones only, minus some. The sample lists 5,000 to 6,500 clones; 66% were seen once. Study-wide results and limits: Higher tumor T cell infiltration than in uninvolved lung was supported by TCRbeta sequencing. Each assay used a separate piece of the same tissue.

Germline CDR1 reads SGHNT; CDR2 reads YENEEA. The CDR3 has 11 amino acids. Trimming cost V 2 bases and J 3 bases, with 2 bases left between them. The receptor's source is a human donor with non-small cell lung cancer. Specimen: uninvolved lung tissue not adjacent to the tumor. The chain has TRBV11-3 and TRBJ2-7; no reliable D call. The CDR3 loop is CASSLYYEQYF. The CDR3 bases are TGTGCCAGCAGCTTATACTACGAGCAGTACTTC.